This T cell receptor beta chain was recovered during a study of T cell changes during pregnancy in multiple sclerosis. The germline CDR1 and CDR2 sequences are SGHTA and FQGNSA. The CDR3 is 13 residues long. V gave up 5 bases and J gave up 4 bases; unmatched junction bases: 4. Clones were read by immunoSEQ multiplex PCR, and TCRdb kept only the in-frame ones, dropping some. This table has about 93,000 clones, roughly 91% appearing once. This clone was observed a handful of times. This TCR was sampled from a female donor in good health, enrolled as a control in a pregnancy study. Sequenced here: peripheral blood, sampled after pregnancy. The rearrangement links TRBV7-2 to TRBJ2-7; 8 bases fit TRBD2. The CDR3 bases are TGTGCCAGCAGCCGGGAGGGGGGTTACGAGCAGTACTTC. Its protein is CASSREGGYEQYF. The full variable domain, its missing parts supplied by reference TRBV7-2 and TRBJ2-7, is GAGVSQSPSNKVTEKGKDVELRCDPISGHTALYWYRQSLGQGLEFLIYFQGNSAPDKSGLPSDRFSAERTGGSVSTLTIQRTQQEDSAVYLCASSREGGYEQYFGPGTRLTVT.